The 16 T cell receptor beta chains reported below all come from one sample, sequenced in a study of T-cell reconstitution after alpha-beta-depleted transplantation in children. A library of TCRbeta sequences, prepared with unique molecular identifiers, was generated. Each CDR3 protein gets one entry after TCRdb re-called the PCR reads with MiXCR. Among hundreds of thousands of distinct CDR3 sequences listed, 20% to 30% were seen once. The sample was PBMCs, mostly from graft donor cells, taken 360 days after TCRalphabeta/CD19-depleted stem cell transplant. All receptors derive from a female patient aged 2 to 10 who had a stem cell transplant for congenital amegakaryocytic thrombocytopenia, so the T cells may come from the graft donor.

This clonotype was seen only a few times. Here the CDR3 reads CASSPGPSGYEQYF. The CDR3 DNA sequence: TGTGCCAGCAGCCCCGGACCCTCAGGCTACGAGCAGTACTTC. The J gene is TRBJ2-7, the V gene TRBV28; D remains unclear. From germline, CDR1 is MDHEN and CDR2 SYDVKM. The germline V and J ends were trimmed by 6 bases and 3 bases, with 15 bases remaining between them. This CDR3 is built from 14 residues.

V gene TRBV30 combines with J gene TRBJ1-2; 7 bases fit TRBD1. V lost 0 bases to trimming and J lost 8 bases; unmatched junction nucleotides: 6. CDR1 is GTSNPN and CDR2 is SVGIG in the germline V gene (reference sequence). The CDR3 is made up of 13 amino acids. DNA of the CDR3: TGTGCCTGGAGTGTTACAGGGGATGTCGGCTACACCTTC. Translation gives CAWSVTGDVGYTF.

This sequence joins TRBV6-1 and TRBJ2-1, with no clear D. This CDR3 region has 16 residues. Looked up from germline, CDR1 is MNHNS and CDR2 is SASEGT. Trimming took off 6 bases at V and 2 bases at J, with 17 bases between the two ends. The CDR3 DNA is TGTGCCAGCAGCCGACTCCAAGGGCGCCCCTACAATGAGCAGTTCTTC. The encoded protein is CASSRLQGRPYNEQFF.

This rearrangement joins TRBV4-2 to TRBJ2-3; TRBD2 aligns across 8 bases. The CDR3 is 17 amino acids. V shed 0 bases and J 0 bases; nucleotides not matched to a gene: 5. Germline CDR1 LGHNA, CDR2 YNFKEQ. CDR3 protein: CASSQDPASGSTDTQYF. As DNA, the CDR3 is TGTGCCAGCAGCCAAGATCCCGCTAGCGGGAGCACAGATACGCAGTATTTT.

V usage is TRBV20-1 and J usage is TRBJ2-1; D uncertain. Germline V CDR1 and CDR2: DFQATT, SNEGSKA (reference sequence). The CDR3 is 12 residues long. Here the CDR3 DNA reads TGCAGCTTTGCACCCGGGTACAATGAGCAGTTCTTC. This sequence encodes CSFAPGYNEQFF.

A few counts support this clonotype. The chain has TRBV19 and TRBJ2-5; D is perhaps TRBD1 (6 bases). The CDR3 extends over 13 amino acids. Germline V gives CDR1 LNHDA, CDR2 SQIVND (reference sequence). Trimming left V 6 bases short and J 3 bases short, with 11 bases between. CDR3 nucleotide sequence: TGTGCCAGTAGATTCGAGGGGGAAGAGACCCAGTACTTC. Protein product: CASRFEGEETQYF. The full variable domain, in which reference TRBV19 and TRBJ2-5 provide the parts outside the CDR3, is DGGITQSPKYLFRKEGQNVTLSCEQNLNHDAMYWYRQDPGQGLRLIYYSQIVNDFQKGDIAEGYSVSREKKESFPLTVTSAQKNPTAFYLCASRFEGEETQYFGPGTRLLVL.

J is TRBJ2-4 and V is TRBV5-1; tentatively, D is TRBD2 (6 bases). Germline V lookup: CDR1 SGHRS, CDR2 YFSETQ. V shed 0 bases and J shed 5 bases, with 12 bases lying between them. The CDR3 is 15 amino acids. CDR3 amino acids: CASSLVPGVENIQYF. The CDR3 region has the DNA TGCGCCAGCAGCTTGGTACCGGGGGTTGAAAACATTCAGTACTTC.

The genes are TRBV5-6 and TRBJ2-1; tentatively, D is TRBD1 (5 bases). CDR3 length: 15 amino acids. Trimming took 6 bases from V and 0 from J, leaving 13 bases between them. CDR1 SGHDT and CDR2 YYEEEE come from the germline V gene. In DNA form, the CDR3 reads TGTGCCAGCACCTGGGGCTGGAGCTCCTACAATGAGCAGTTCTTC. Translation: CASTWGWSSYNEQFF.

The chain recombines TRBV19 with TRBJ2-3; TRBD1 matches 10 bases. With 0 bases clipped from V and 6 bases from J, the junction kept 12 bases outside the gene matches. From germline, CDR1 is LNHDA and CDR2 SQIVND (reference sequence). The CDR3 contains 18 residues. The CDR3 reads CASSIDNLDRGRLDTQYF. DNA of the CDR3: TGTGCCAGTAGTATAGATAACCTTGACAGGGGGCGCTTGGATACGCAGTATTTT.

The chain joins TRBV4-1 to TRBJ1-2, with D perhaps TRBD1 (5 bases). With 0 bases removed from V and 8 bases from J, the gap between germline ends came to 13 bases. CDR1 is MGHRA and CDR2 is YSYEKL in the germline V gene. CDR3 size: 14 residues. The CDR3, as DNA: TGCGCCAGCAGCCAAGATATAGGAAGGGACGGCTACACCTTC. Translating gives CASSQDIGRDGYTF.

This clonotype was observed a few times. The V call is TRBV12-3 or TRBV12-4, the J call TRBJ1-3; D is unresolved. The CDR3 is 14 amino acids. V was cut by 3 bases and J by 8 bases, with 14 bases left in between. CDR3 protein: CASSFVDRGYTIYF. CDR3 DNA: TGTGCCAGCAGTTTCGTGGACCGGGGTTACACCATATATTTT.

A few counts support this clonotype. CDR3 bases: TGCGCCAGCAGCTCGGCTAGCGGCTTCTACAATGAGCAGTTCTTC. Amino acids: CASSSASGFYNEQFF. The J gene is TRBJ2-1, the V gene TRBV5-1; 7 bases are shared with TRBD2. The CDR3 has 15 residues. J lost 3 bases, V lost 3 bases, and 6 bases had no gene match. CDR1 is SGHRS, CDR2 YFSETQ, per germline.

This clonotype came up many times. V is TRBV11-2 and J is TRBJ2-7, with 15 bases lining up with TRBD2. The germline CDR1 and CDR2 sequences are SGHAT and FQNNGV. J lost 1 base, V lost 5 bases, and 9 bases had no gene match. The CDR3 sequence is 18 residues long. In nucleotides, the CDR3 is TGTGCCAGCAGCCTAGGGACTAGCGGGAGGACCGTATCCTACGAGCAGTACTTC. It yields the protein CASSLGTSGRTVSYEQYF.

There are a few counts of this clonotype. The chain uses TRBV6-5 and TRBJ1-5; the D gene is possibly TRBD1 (5 bases). There are 16 residues in the CDR3. Between the trimmed V and J ends, which lost 1 base and 2 bases, there was a span of 12 bases. The V gene's germline CDR1 is MNHEY and CDR2 SVGAGI. CDR3 DNA: TGTGCCAGCAGTTACTACCTTCAGGGTGGCAATCAGCCCCAGCATTTT. Translation gives CASSYYLQGGNQPQHF.

The chain employs TRBV21-1 and TRBJ1-1. TRBV21-1 counts as a pseudogene. CDR3 size: 12 residues. CDR3 coding DNA: TGTGCCAGCAGCAAAAGGGACAGTGAAGCTTTCTTT. Translated, it gives CASSKRDSEAFF.

The chain joins TRBV5-4 to TRBJ1-5, with a tentative D call TRBD1 (5 bases). Germline CDR1 reads SGHNT; CDR2 reads YYREEE (reference sequence). V was cut by 3 bases and J by 1 base, with 11 bases left in between. The CDR3 is 15 residues long. The CDR3 region has the DNA TGTGCCAGCAGCTGGGGGTGGCACAGCAATCAGCCCCAGCATTTT. Encoded protein: CASSWGWHSNQPQHF.